This T cell receptor beta chain was retrieved from a study of metastatic and nonmetastatic thyroid tumors. For the study at large: Repertoire data that came from the blood and tumor or nodule tissue of malignant and benign thyroid patients were compared.

General study results and limits: It was reported that TCR beta diversity was significantly higher in malignant thyroid tumors than benign nodules, in blood and tumor.

No patient received treatment before thyroid surgery. In the authors' methods: Building a distant-metastasis classifier for papillary thyroid cancer drew on CDR3 differences across clinicopathological groups. TCRdb re-called clones from the PCR reads using MiXCR. TCRdb's processing, not the authors', yielded these V and J calls. The sample carries tens of thousands of clones, 20% to 25% recorded once. V shed 3 bases and J shed 5 bases, with 10 bases lying between them. Germline V gives CDR1 MDHEN, CDR2 SYDVKM. The CDR3 extends over 13 amino acids. By its share, this clone is medium-sized. What it binds is not known.

This rearrangement joins TRBV28 to TRBJ1-2; D remains ambiguous. The TCR comes from a female donor with papillary thyroid cancer or a benign thyroid nodule (not recorded which). Some clones in this sample may be carry-over from other donors' samples. Sequencing was performed on blood. CDR3: CASSFGLSYGYTF. As DNA, the CDR3 is TGTGCCAGCAGTTTTGGTTTGAGTTATGGCTACACCTTC.